Listed below are T cell receptor beta chains from one sample, sequenced in a study of technical replicates of blood from four donors. TCRdb keeps only in-frame clones here, not all; method: immunoSEQ multiplex PCR. The sample lists about 88,000 clones; 85% to 95% were seen once. The sequenced sample consisted of T cells isolated from PBMCs. These receptors all come from a human donor in good health. Both conserved end residues are part of each CDR3. Each record gives: J gene, clone size, D gene, V gene, CDR3 DNA, CDR3 protein. D genes are given only for firm matches. Size is stated for part of the rows, as once, few or many counts, or as a class when the clone is expanded.

>TRBJ2-7|.|TRBD2|TRBV5-1
TGCGCCAGCAGCTTGGCCCAGCGGGGGTACGAGCAGTACTTC
CASSLAQRGYEQYF
>TRBJ2-7|.|TRBD2|TRBV4-1
TGCGCCAGCAGCCCGGGACTATCCTACGAGCAGTACTTC
CASSPGLSYEQYF
>TRBJ2-1|.|TRBD1|TRBV9
TGTGCCAGCAGCGGACAGGGGTATGAGCAGTTCTTC
CASSGQGYEQFF
>TRBJ1-2|once|.|TRBV7-8
TGTGCCAGCAGCTCCGGTGTTTCCGACTATGGCTACACCTTC
CASSSGVSDYGYTF
>TRBJ2-2|once|TRBD2|TRBV19
TGTGCCAGTAGTCTCCTCCCCCTAGCGGACTTACTCACCGGGGAGCTGTTTTTT
CASSLLPLADLLTGELFF
>TRBJ2-4|.|.|TRBV7-9
TGTGCCAGCAGCTTACTGGGCCAGGTTCAGTACTTC
CASSLLGQVQYF
>TRBJ1-4|.|.|TRBV28
TGTGCCAGCAGTTCGACAGGAACTAATGAAAAACTGTTTTTT
CASSSTGTNEKLFF
>TRBJ2-1|.|.|TRBV5-5
TGTGCCAGCATCGTCTACAATGAGCAGTTCTTC
CASIVYNEQFF
>TRBJ2-5|.|.|TRBV6-5
TGTGCCAGCAGTTACTCAGGGGCGCAGTACTTC
CASSYSGAQYF
>TRBJ1-1|.|.|TRBV9
TGTGCCAGCAGCGCCCCCTCGAATCGGGGTAGAACTGAAGCTTTCTTT
CASSAPSNRGRTEAFF
>TRBJ1-4|few|.|TRBV4-1
TGCGCCAGCAGCCAGTGGCGGAATGAAAAACTGTTTTTT
CASSQWRNEKLFF
>TRBJ1-2|.|TRBD1|TRBV6-1
TGTGCCAGCAGTGAAGTTCCAACAGGGGTATATGGCTACACCTTC
CASSEVPTGVYGYTF
>TRBJ2-2|.|.|TRBV15
TGTGCCACCGACGGCGGGGAAATCGGGGAGCTGTTTTTT
CATDGGEIGELFF
>TRBJ2-7|.|TRBD2|TRBV7-9
TGTGCCAGCAGCTCGAGCGGGACGTATAGCTCCTACGAGCAGTACTTC
CASSSSGTYSSYEQYF
>TRBJ2-2|.|TRBD1|TRBV19
TGTGCCAGTAGTACGCCAAACAGGGGCGCCGGGGAGCTGTTTTTT
CASSTPNRGAGELFF
>TRBJ2-2|few|.|TRBV29-1
TGCAGCGTTGGACGACTAGCCGGGGAGCTGTTTTTT
CSVGRLAGELFF
>TRBJ2-1|.|TRBD2|TRBV10-1
TGCGCCAGCAGTGAGACTAGCGGGAGATACAATGAGCAGTTCTTC
CASSETSGRYNEQFF
>TRBJ1-4|.|TRBD1|TRBV5-8
TGTGCCATCTTGACTCCCCCCACCGGGACAGCTAGGATTCGAGAAAAACTGTTTTTT
CAILTPPTGTARIREKLFF
>TRBJ2-2|.|TRBD2|TRBV6-1
TGTGCCAGCAGTTCCTTAGCGGGAGCCACCGGGGAGCTGTTTTTT
CASSSLAGATGELFF
>TRBJ2-3|.|.|TRBV6-5
TGTGCCTCAAAGCTTGGGGCTGCGAGCACAGATACGCAGTATTTT
CASKLGAASTDTQYF
>TRBJ2-7|.|TRBD1|TRBV6-1
TGTGCCAGCAGCTATTGGACAGGGGGCAACTACGAGCAGTACTTC
CASSYWTGGNYEQYF
>TRBJ1-3|.|.|TRBV7-6
TGTGCCAGCAGCTTAGCCCACCAACAAAGGGGCGTTGGAAACACCATATATTTT
CASSLAHQQRGVGNTIYF
>TRBJ2-7|.|TRBD1|TRBV19
TGTGCCAGTAGGGCCTCACGGACAGGCTACGAGCAGTACTTC
CASRASRTGYEQYF
>TRBJ1-1|few|TRBD1|TRBV9
TGTGCCAGCAGCGTTAGGACAGGGGTCTTGAACACTGAAGCTTTCTTT
CASSVRTGVLNTEAFF
>TRBJ2-7|.|TRBD2|TRBV27
TGTGCCAGCAGTTTAGCGGGAGGTCCCCTTTACGAGCAGTACTTC
CASSLAGGPLYEQYF